Included here is one T cell receptor (beta chain) sequence, with context. The data were obtained in a study of shared clonotypes between healthy human individuals. The protocol was immunoSEQ multiplex PCR, while the TCRdb copy is restricted to in-frame clones and leaves out a portion. The sample holds under 200,000 clones, about 93% seen once. The CDR3 spans 13 residues. V was pared by 0 bases and J by 7 bases, with 13 bases between. Germline CDR1 GTSNPN, CDR2 SVGIG (reference sequence). The chain joins TRBV30 to TRBJ2-7; D might be TRBD1 or TRBD2, each matching 5 bases. Sequencing was carried out using naive CD4+ T cells sorted from blood. Subset of the sample: CD45RA+ positively selected. This receptor was taken from a woman aged 30 to 39 in good health. CDR3: CAWSVEGPAEQYF. CDR3 DNA sequence: TGTGCCTGGAGTGTAGAGGGGCCGGCGGAGCAGTACTTC.